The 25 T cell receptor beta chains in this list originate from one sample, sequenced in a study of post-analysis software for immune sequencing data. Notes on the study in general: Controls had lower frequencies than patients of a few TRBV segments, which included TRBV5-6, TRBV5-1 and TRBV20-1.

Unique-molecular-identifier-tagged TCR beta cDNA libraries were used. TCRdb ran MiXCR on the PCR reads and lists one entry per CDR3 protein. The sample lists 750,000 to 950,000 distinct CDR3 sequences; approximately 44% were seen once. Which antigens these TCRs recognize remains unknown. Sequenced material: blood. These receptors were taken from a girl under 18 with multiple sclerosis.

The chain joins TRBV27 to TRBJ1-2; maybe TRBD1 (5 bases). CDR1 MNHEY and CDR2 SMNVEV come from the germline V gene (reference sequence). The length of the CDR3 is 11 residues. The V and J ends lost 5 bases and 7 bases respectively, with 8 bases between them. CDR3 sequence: CASSGGVGYTF. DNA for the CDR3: TGTGCCAGCAGTGGAGGGGTTGGCTACACCTTC.

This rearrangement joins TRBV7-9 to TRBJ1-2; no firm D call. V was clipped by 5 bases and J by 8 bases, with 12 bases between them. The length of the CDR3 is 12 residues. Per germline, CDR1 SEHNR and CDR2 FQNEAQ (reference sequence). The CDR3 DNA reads TGTGCCAGCAGCAAGGACCTGGAGGGCTACACCTTC. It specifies CASSKDLEGYTF.

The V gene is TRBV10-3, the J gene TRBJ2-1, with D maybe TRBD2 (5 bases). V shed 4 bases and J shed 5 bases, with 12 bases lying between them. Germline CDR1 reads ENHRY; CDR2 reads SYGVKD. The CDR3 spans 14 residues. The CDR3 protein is CAISGAGLDNEQFF. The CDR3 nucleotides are TGTGCCATCAGTGGGGCGGGTTTGGACAATGAGCAGTTCTTC.

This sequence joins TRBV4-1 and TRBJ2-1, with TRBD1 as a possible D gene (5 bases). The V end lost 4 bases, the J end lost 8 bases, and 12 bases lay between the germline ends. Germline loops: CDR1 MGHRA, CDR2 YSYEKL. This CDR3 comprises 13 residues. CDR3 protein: CASSPTVGDEQFF. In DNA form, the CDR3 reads TGCGCCAGCAGCCCTACGGTAGGGGATGAGCAGTTCTTC.

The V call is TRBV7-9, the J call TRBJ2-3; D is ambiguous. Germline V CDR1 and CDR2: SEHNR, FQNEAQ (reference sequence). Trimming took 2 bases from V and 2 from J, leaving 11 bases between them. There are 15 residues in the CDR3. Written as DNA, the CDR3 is TGTGCCAGCAGCTTAACCAACGATCCCACAGATACGCAGTATTTT. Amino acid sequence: CASSLTNDPTDTQYF.

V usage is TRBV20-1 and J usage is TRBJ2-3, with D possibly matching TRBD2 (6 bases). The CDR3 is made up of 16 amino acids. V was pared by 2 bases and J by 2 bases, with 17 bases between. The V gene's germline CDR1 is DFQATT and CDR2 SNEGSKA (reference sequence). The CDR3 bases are TGCAGTGCTAGACCGGGACTCCCAACAAACACAGATACGCAGTATTTT. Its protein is CSARPGLPTNTDTQYF.

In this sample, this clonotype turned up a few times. CDR3: CASSLFAGQGINEQFF. In nucleotides, the CDR3 is TGTGCCAGCAGTTTATTTGCGGGACAGGGTATCAATGAGCAGTTCTTC. The chain carries TRBV12-3 or TRBV12-4 and TRBJ2-1, with 9 bases identical to TRBD1. The CDR3 has 16 residues. V lost 2 bases to trimming and J lost 6 bases; unmatched junction nucleotides: 8.

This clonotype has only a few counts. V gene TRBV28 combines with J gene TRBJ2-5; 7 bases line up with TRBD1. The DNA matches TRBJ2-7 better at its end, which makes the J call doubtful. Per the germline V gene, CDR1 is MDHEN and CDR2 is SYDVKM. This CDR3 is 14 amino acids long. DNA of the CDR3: TGTGCCAGCAGTATTAGGACAGGAACCTACGAGCAGTACTTC. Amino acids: CASSIRTGTYEQYF.

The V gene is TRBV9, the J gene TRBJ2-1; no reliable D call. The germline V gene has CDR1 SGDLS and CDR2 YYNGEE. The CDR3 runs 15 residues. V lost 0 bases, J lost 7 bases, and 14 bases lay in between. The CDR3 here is CASSVGGPPGNEQFF. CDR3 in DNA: TGTGCCAGCAGCGTAGGCGGCCCCCCTGGGAATGAGCAGTTCTTC. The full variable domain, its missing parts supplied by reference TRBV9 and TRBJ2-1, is DSGVTQTPKHLITATGQRVTLRCSPRSGDLSVYWYQQSLDQGLQFLIQYYNGEERAKGNILERFSAQQFPDLHSELNLSSLELGDSALYFCASSVGGPPGNEQFFGPGTRLTVL.

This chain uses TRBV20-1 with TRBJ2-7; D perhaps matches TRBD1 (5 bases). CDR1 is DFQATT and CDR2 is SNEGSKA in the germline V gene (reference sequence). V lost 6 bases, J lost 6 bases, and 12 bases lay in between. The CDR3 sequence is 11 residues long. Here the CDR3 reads CSANTGGEQYF. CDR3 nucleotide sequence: TGCAGTGCGAATACAGGTGGCGAGCAGTACTTC.

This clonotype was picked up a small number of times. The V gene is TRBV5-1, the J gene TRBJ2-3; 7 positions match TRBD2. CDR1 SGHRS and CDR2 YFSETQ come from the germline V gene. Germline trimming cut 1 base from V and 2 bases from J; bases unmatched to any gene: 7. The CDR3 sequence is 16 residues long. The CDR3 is CASSLLPSGLTDTQYF. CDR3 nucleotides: TGCGCCAGCAGCTTGCTACCTAGCGGTCTCACAGATACGCAGTATTTT.

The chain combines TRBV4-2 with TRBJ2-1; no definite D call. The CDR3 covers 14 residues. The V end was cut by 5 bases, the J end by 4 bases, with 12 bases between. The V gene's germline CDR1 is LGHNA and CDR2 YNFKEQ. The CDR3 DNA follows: TGTGCCAGCAGCTCCGTTTCAAGATACAATGAGCAGTTCTTC. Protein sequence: CASSSVSRYNEQFF.

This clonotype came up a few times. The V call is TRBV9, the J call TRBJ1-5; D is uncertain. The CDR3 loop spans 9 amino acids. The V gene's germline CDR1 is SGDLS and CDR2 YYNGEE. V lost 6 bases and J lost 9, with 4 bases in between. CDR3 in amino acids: CASKLPQHF. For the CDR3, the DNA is TGTGCCAGCAAACTGCCCCAGCATTTT.

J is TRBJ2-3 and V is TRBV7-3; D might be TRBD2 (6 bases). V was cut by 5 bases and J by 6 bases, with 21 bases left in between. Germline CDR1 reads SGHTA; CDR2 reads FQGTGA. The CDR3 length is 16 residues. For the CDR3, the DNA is TGTGCCAGCAGCCCAAGGGCCGGGACTCCGCTGGATACGCAGTATTTT. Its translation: CASSPRAGTPLDTQYF.

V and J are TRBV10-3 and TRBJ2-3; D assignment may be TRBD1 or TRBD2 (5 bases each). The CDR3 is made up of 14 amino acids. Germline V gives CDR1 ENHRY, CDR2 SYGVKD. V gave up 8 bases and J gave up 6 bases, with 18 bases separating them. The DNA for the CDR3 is TGTGCCATCGCGAGGGACCTAGATGTGGATACGCAGTATTTT. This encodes CAIARDLDVDTQYF.

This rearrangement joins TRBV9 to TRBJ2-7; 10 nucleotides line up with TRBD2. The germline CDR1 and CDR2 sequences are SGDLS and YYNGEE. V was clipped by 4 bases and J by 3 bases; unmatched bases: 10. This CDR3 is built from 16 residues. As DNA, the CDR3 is TGTGCCAGCAGCCCCCCATTTGGGACTAGCGACTACGAGCAGTACTTC. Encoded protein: CASSPPFGTSDYEQYF.

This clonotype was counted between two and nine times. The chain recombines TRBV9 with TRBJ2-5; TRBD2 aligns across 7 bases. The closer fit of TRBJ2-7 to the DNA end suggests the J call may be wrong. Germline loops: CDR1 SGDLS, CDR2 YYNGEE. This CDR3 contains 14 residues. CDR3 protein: CASSVDLAGYEQYF. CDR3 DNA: TGTGCCAGCAGCGTAGATTTAGCGGGCTACGAGCAGTACTTC.

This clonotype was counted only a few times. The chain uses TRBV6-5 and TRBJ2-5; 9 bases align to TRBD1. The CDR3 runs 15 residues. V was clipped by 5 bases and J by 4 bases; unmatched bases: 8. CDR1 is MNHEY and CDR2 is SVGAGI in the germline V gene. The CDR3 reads CASSRMTGQGETQYF. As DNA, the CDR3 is TGTGCCAGCAGTCGCATGACGGGACAGGGAGAGACCCAGTACTTC.

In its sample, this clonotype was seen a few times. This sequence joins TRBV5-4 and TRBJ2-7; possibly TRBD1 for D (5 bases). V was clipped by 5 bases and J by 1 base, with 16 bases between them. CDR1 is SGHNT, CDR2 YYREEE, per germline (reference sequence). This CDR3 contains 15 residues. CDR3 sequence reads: CASRQGGLTSYEQYF. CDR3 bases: TGTGCCAGCAGGCAGGGTGGATTAACTTCCTACGAGCAGTACTTC.

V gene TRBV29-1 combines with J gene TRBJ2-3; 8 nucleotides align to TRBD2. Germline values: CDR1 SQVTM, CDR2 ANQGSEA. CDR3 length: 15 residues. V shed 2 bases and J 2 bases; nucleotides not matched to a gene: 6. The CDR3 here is CSVELSGSDTDTQYF. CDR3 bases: TGCAGCGTTGAACTGAGCGGGAGTGACACAGATACGCAGTATTTT.

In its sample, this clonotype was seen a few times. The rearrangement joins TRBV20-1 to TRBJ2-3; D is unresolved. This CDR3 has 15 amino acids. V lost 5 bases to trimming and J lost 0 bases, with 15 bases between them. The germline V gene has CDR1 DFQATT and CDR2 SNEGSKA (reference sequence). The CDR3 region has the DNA TGCAGTGCTTTAGAAGCGTACACTAGCACAGATACGCAGTATTTT. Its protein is CSALEAYTSTDTQYF.

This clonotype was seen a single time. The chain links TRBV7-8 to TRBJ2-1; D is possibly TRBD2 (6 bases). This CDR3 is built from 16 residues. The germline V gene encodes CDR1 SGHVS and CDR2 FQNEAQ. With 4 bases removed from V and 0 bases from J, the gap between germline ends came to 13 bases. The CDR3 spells CASSSWRDSSYNEQFF. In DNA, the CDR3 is TGTGCCAGCAGCTCCTGGCGGGATAGCTCCTACAATGAGCAGTTCTTC.

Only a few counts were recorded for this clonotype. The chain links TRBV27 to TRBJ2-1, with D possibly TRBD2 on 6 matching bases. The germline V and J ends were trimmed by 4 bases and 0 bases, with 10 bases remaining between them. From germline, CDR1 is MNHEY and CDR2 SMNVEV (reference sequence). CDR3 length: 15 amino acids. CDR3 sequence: CASSYRDSSYNEQFF. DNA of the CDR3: TGTGCCAGCAGTTATAGGGACTCCTCCTACAATGAGCAGTTCTTC.

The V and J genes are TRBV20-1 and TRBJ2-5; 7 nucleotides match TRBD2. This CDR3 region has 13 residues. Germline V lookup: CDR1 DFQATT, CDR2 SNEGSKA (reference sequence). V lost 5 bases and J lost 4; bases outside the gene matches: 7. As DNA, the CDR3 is TGCAGTGCTGAGGCATGGGAGGGAGAGACCCAGTACTTC. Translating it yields CSAEAWEGETQYF.

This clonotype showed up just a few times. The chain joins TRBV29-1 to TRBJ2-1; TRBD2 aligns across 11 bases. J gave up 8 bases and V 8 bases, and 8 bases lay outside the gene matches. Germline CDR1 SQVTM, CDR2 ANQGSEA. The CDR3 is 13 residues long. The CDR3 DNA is TGCAGCACTACTAGCGGGAGTTTCGATGAGCAGTTCTTC. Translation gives CSTTSGSFDEQFF.